Shown below are 19 T cell receptor beta chains from a single sample sequenced in a study of T cells in Graves' hyperthyroidism and ophthalmopathy (dated by TCRdb to between 2019 and 2020). The library was prepared using multiplex PCR. Sequencing relied on an Illumina HiSeq 2000. TCR beta CDR3 regions were amplified from RNA transcripts. The TCR CDR3 was subjected to a first round of RT-PCR using the HTBI primer set and the Qiagen OneStep RT-PCR kit. Clones were called with MiXCR by TCRdb after fastp trimmed the public reads at Q25, and only in-frame beta chains were retained. Under each unique CDR3 protein, matching rows form one entry showing the most common genes and DNA. The sample table contains hundreds of thousands of distinct CDR3 sequences; only one count was recorded for over 35% of them. Around 9.3% of the sample is in the top ten clones. The sequenced sample consisted of blood. All receptors derive from a man between 18 and 29 years old with Graves' hyperthyroidism.

This clonotype was recorded many times. CDR3 amino acids: CASSEEWGARETQYF. In DNA form, the CDR3 reads TGTGCCAGCAGTGAAGAGTGGGGGGCGAGGGAGACCCAGTACTTC. The J gene is TRBJ2-5, the V gene TRBV2; D possibly matches TRBD1 or TRBD2 (6 bases each). V lost 1 base, J lost 5 bases, and 14 bases lay in between. This CDR3 contains 15 residues. CDR1 and CDR2 from the germline V gene are SNHLY and FYNNEI. Full variable domain (outside the CDR3, taken from reference TRBV2 and TRBJ2-5): EPEVTQTPSHQVTQMGQEVILRCVPISNHLYFYWYRQILGQKVEFLVSFYNNEISEKSEIFDDQFSVERPDGSNFTLKIRSTKLEDSAMYFCASSEEWGARETQYFGPGTRLLVL.

The CDR3 region is CASSASSGRAYEQYF. CDR3 DNA: TGTGCCAGCAGCGCGTCTAGCGGGAGAGCCTACGAGCAGTACTTC. V and J are TRBV9 and TRBJ2-7; 10 bases align to TRBD2. CDR3 length: 15 amino acids. Germline CDR1 SGDLS, CDR2 YYNGEE. Unmatched junction bases numbered 5, after V lost 3 bases and J lost 2 bases. Drawing the rest from reference TRBV9 and TRBJ2-7, the complete variable domain is DSGVTQTPKHLITATGQRVTLRCSPRSGDLSVYWYQQSLDQGLQFLIQYYNGEERAKGNILERFSAQQFPDLHSELNLSSLELGDSALYFCASSASSGRAYEQYFGPGTRLTVT.

Only a few counts were recorded for this clonotype. Here the CDR3 DNA reads TGTGCCAGTAGCACTGCAGGGTACTATGGCTACACCTTC. This translates into CASSTAGYYGYTF. The chain recombines TRBV19 with TRBJ1-2; TRBD1 is a possible D gene (5 bases). Trimming shortened V by 6 bases and J by 3 bases, and 11 bases separated the two germline ends. Germline-derived CDR1 and CDR2 are LNHDA and SQIVND (reference sequence). The CDR3 is 13 residues long.

Many counts were recorded for this clonotype. This sequence joins TRBV19 and TRBJ1-2, with D unresolved. V lost 6 bases and J 7 bases, leaving 9 bases between the germline ends. CDR3 length: 11 amino acids. Looked up from germline, CDR1 is LNHDA and CDR2 is SQIVND (reference sequence). The CDR3 DNA reads as TGTGCCAGTAGCAACTTGGGTGGCTACACCTTC. This gives the protein CASSNLGGYTF.

This clonotype occurred a few times. V and J are TRBV20-1 and TRBJ2-5; D not resolved. V lost 4 bases to trimming and J lost 0 bases, with 12 bases between them. The CDR3 has 14 amino acids. Germline values: CDR1 DFQATT, CDR2 SNEGSKA (reference sequence). The CDR3 loop reads CSATSRRDQETQYF. CDR3 bases: TGCAGTGCTACCTCTAGGCGCGACCAAGAGACCCAGTACTTC.

The chain links TRBV7-9 to TRBJ2-5; D is ambiguous. The CDR3 loop spans 15 amino acids. V dropped 5 bases and J dropped 7 bases, with 20 bases sitting between them. CDR1 is SEHNR, CDR2 FQNEAQ, per germline (reference sequence). The CDR3 is CASSQVDLRGGTQYF. The DNA for the CDR3 is TGTGCCAGCAGCCAAGTGGACCTGAGAGGCGGGACCCAGTACTTC.

The V call is TRBV7-6, the J call TRBJ1-6, with D perhaps TRBD1 (5 bases). Germline assignment: CDR1 SGHVS and CDR2 FNYEAQ. V was cut by 1 base and J by 12 bases, with 10 bases left in between. The CDR3 length is 13 residues. CDR3 region: CASSLDSGVPLHF. CDR3 in DNA: TGTGCCAGCAGCTTAGATTCGGGGGTACCCCTCCACTTT.

V usage is TRBV7-8 and J usage is TRBJ2-5; TRBD1 might be the D (6 bases). CDR3 length: 16 residues. The germline CDR1 and CDR2 sequences are SGHVS and FQNEAQ. V lost 2 bases and J lost 5, with 18 bases in between. The CDR3 protein is CASSLSRTEVLETQYF. The CDR3 nucleotides are TGTGCCAGCAGCTTATCCCGGACAGAAGTTTTGGAGACCCAGTACTTC. The complete variable domain, with remaining parts taken from reference TRBV7-8 and TRBJ2-5, reads GAGVSQSPRYKVAKRGQDVALRCDPISGHVSLFWYQQALGQGPEFLTYFQNEAQLDKSGLPSDRFFAERPEGSVSTLKIQRTQQEDSAVYLCASSLSRTEVLETQYFGPGTRLLVL.

This rearrangement joins TRBV7-2 to TRBJ1-1; no definite D call. With 5 bases removed from V and 4 bases from J, the gap between germline ends came to 14 bases. From germline, CDR1 is SGHTA and CDR2 FQGNSA. The CDR3 length is 14 residues. CDR3 in amino acids: CASSRIMAVTEAFF. DNA of the CDR3: TGTGCCAGCAGCCGCATAATGGCAGTCACTGAAGCTTTCTTT.

This clonotype showed up many times. This chain uses TRBV15 with TRBJ2-5; tentative D call: TRBD2 (5 bases). The germline CDR1 and CDR2 sequences are LNHNV and YYDKDF (reference sequence). Trimming pared 1 base from V and 1 base from J, leaving 13 bases between. The CDR3 spans 16 residues. The CDR3 coding sequence is TGTGCCACCAGCAGAGGGGGAGCTAGTCTCCAAGAGACCCAGTACTTC. Translating it yields CATSRGGASLQETQYF.

This clonotype came up many times. This chain connects TRBV19 to TRBJ1-1; no clear D gene. The CDR3 loop spans 14 amino acids. Trimming left V 4 bases short and J 3 bases short, with 12 bases between. CDR1 and CDR2 (germline): LNHDA, SQIVND (reference sequence). In nucleotides, the CDR3 is TGTGCCAGTAGTAGAGGGTGGCTGGACACTGAAGCTTTCTTT. Translated, it gives CASSRGWLDTEAFF.

CDR3: CASSAPNTETQYF. DNA for the CDR3: TGTGCCAGCAGCGCGCCAAACACGGAGACCCAGTACTTC. The J gene is TRBJ2-5, the V gene TRBV9; no clear D. The V gene lost 3 bases and the J gene lost 5 bases, with 11 bases spanning the gap. The CDR3 is 13 residues long. CDR1 SGDLS and CDR2 YYNGEE come from the germline V gene.

The gene calls are TRBV29-1 and TRBJ2-2, with D unclear. Germline loops: CDR1 SQVTM, CDR2 ANQGSEA. Trimming shortened V by 8 bases and J by 7 bases, and 11 bases separated the two germline ends. The CDR3 spans 11 residues. CDR3 region: CSLGGGGELFF. CDR3 sequence (DNA): TGCAGCTTAGGCGGTGGCGGGGAGCTGTTTTTT.

CDR3 residues: CASSFLGAVNTEAFF. Here the CDR3 DNA reads TGTGCCAGCAGCTTTCTGGGGGCCGTGAACACTGAAGCTTTCTTT. The V call is TRBV11-3, the J call TRBJ1-1, with a tentative D call TRBD1 (6 bases). Germline V gene lookup returns CDR1 SGHNT and CDR2 YENEEA. This CDR3 comprises 15 residues. V was shortened by 3 bases and J by 0 bases, with 11 bases between the two germline ends. The full variable domain, with the rest looked up from reference TRBV11-3 and TRBJ1-1, is EAGVVQSPRYKIIEKKQPVAFWCNPISGHNTLYWYLQNLGQGPELLIRYENEEAVDDSQLPKDRFSAERLKGVDSTLKIQPAELGDSAVYLCASSFLGAVNTEAFFGQGTRLTVV.

This clonotype occurred many times. The chain joins TRBV5-1 to TRBJ1-5; perhaps TRBD1 as D (6 bases). CDR1 and CDR2 from the germline V gene are SGHRS and YFSETQ. Trimming took off 6 bases at V and 2 bases at J, with 12 bases between the two ends. This CDR3 is built from 14 residues. The CDR3, as DNA: TGCGCCAGCAAAGAGGGGGGAGGCAATCAGCCCCAGCATTTT. This encodes CASKEGGGNQPQHF.

This clonotype was seen a handful of times. The chain links TRBV2 to TRBJ2-7, with a possible D match to TRBD2 (5 bases). The CDR3 spans 14 residues. The germline gives CDR1 SNHLY, CDR2 FYNNEI. V was shortened by 7 bases and J by 0 bases, with 13 bases between the two germline ends. This CDR3 is CASTQERISYEQYF. CDR3 in DNA: TGTGCCAGCACCCAGGAGCGGATCTCCTACGAGCAGTACTTC.

In regard to this clonotype: Being one base from a much bigger clone, this may be a read error. The J gene is TRBJ2-7, the V gene TRBV7-9, with a tentative D call TRBD1 (6 bases). The CDR3 covers 11 residues. Germline CDR1 SEHNR, CDR2 FQNEAQ (reference sequence). The CDR3 here is CASSLGTERYF. The CDR3 DNA reads TGTGCCAGCAGCTTAGGGACAGAGCGGTACTTC.

The rearrangement links TRBV25-1 to TRBJ2-5; 8 positions match TRBD1. Germline V gene data show CDR1 as MGHDK and CDR2 as SYGVNS. This CDR3 region has 13 residues. V lost 7 bases, J lost 3 bases, and 4 bases stayed unmatched. The CDR3 sequence: CASIEDREETQYF. DNA for the CDR3: TGTGCCAGCATCGAGGACAGGGAAGAGACCCAGTACTTC.

This clonotype showed up many times. The chain carries TRBV10-3 and TRBJ2-5; D gene uncertain. The CDR3 has 12 residues. Germline V gene data show CDR1 as ENHRY and CDR2 as SYGVKD. V dropped 8 bases and J dropped 5 bases, with 12 bases sitting between them. The CDR3: CAIGDREETQYF. In DNA form, the CDR3 reads TGTGCCATCGGAGACCGAGAGGAGACCCAGTACTTC.